This TCR beta chain originates from a study of shared clonotypes between healthy human individuals. The study, taken as a whole, reports: Sampling involved blood alone; tissue repertoires likely differ. As a rule, naive subsets had a larger estimated richness than memory subsets.

Trimming left V 5 bases short and J 4 bases short, with 15 bases between. Germline assignment: CDR1 SGHTA and CDR2 FQGNSA. This CDR3 has 14 amino acids. Generated by immunoSEQ multiplex PCR, the TCRdb table keeps only in-frame clones and is missing some. The data contain some 2.4 million clones, 80% to 95% of them seen just once; the ten biggest clones take up 0.36%. This clone was found once. The antigen remains unidentified. The rearrangement links TRBV7-2 to TRBJ2-7, with a tentative D call TRBD1 (7 bases). Material: naive CD4+ T cells from PBMCs. Documented subset: CD45RA+ positively selected. The TCR originated in a man aged 18 to 30 in good health. Some clones in this sample may be carry-over from other donors' samples. The CDR3 DNA is TGTGCCAGCAGCGGAACAGGGGAGGTGTACGAGCAGTACTTC. It is translated as CASSGTGEVYEQYF.